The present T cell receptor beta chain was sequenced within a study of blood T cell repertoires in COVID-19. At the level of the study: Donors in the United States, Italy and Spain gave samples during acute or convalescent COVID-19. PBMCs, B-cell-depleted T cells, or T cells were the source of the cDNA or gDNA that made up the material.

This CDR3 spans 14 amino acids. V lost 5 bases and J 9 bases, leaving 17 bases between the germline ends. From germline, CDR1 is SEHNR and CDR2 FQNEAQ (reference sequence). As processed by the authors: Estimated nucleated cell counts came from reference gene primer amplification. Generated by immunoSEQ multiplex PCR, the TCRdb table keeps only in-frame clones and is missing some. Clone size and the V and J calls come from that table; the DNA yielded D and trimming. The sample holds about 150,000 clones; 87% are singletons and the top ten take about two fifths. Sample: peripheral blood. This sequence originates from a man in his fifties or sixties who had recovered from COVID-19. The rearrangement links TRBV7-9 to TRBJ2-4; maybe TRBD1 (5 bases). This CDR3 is CASSQVAGQGIQYF. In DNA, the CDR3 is TGTGCCAGCAGCCAAGTGGCAGGCCAGGGCATTCAGTACTTC.